The next 23 T cell receptor beta chains were all read from a single sample in a study of CD8+CD57+ T cells in acquired aplastic anemia. Genomic DNA acted as the template from which TCR beta VDJ combination and CDR3 sequence profiling were carried out. TCRdb independently ran MiXCR on the reads; one entry per CDR3 protein. The table has about 190,000 distinct CDR3 sequences, 54% seen once; the top ten hold 16%. Specimen: sorted CD4+, CD8+, or CD8+CD57+ T cells (not recorded which) from PBMCs. These TCRs come from a human donor in good health, serving as a control.

A few counts support this clonotype. The V and J genes are TRBV7-2 and TRBJ1-2; D is uncertain. V was clipped by 5 bases and J by 7 bases, with 17 bases between them. CDR1 is SGHTA, CDR2 FQGNSA, per germline. This CDR3 spans 14 amino acids. CDR3: CASSLDIGIGGYTF. The CDR3 DNA reads as TGTGCCAGCAGCCTAGATATCGGAATTGGTGGCTACACCTTC.

The chain carries TRBV25-1 and TRBJ2-5; 8 bases line up with TRBD1. Losses at the gene ends were 3 bases for V and 4 bases for J; bases not matched to a gene: 4. The CDR3 is 14 residues long. Germline CDR1 MGHDK, CDR2 SYGVNS. Written as DNA, the CDR3 is TGTGCCAGCAGTGAGTCAGGGGGCTCAGAGACCCAGTACTTC. Protein sequence: CASSESGGSETQYF.

This clonotype was counted only a few times. CDR3 sequence (DNA): TGCAGTGCTGTGGACAGCGGACGAGAGACCCAGTACTTC. Encoded protein: CSAVDSGRETQYF. V gene TRBV20-1 combines with J gene TRBJ2-5, with a tentative D call TRBD1 (6 bases). Trimming took off 5 bases at V and 4 bases at J, with 14 bases between the two ends. There are 13 residues in the CDR3. Germline CDR1 reads DFQATT; CDR2 reads SNEGSKA (reference sequence).

This clonotype was seen once. This chain links TRBV7-2 with TRBJ2-7; 11 nucleotides match TRBD1. CDR1 is SGHTA, CDR2 FQGNSA, per germline. V lost 5 bases, J lost 6 bases, and 6 bases stayed unmatched. The CDR3 sequence is 14 residues long. CDR3 in DNA: TGTGCCAGCAGCCAGGACAGGGGGCAAGGCGAGCAGTACTTC. Protein sequence: CASSQDRGQGEQYF.

Comments on this clonotype: Compared with germline, one end of the junction differs, possibly owing to a read error. The chain is built from TRBV20-1 and TRBJ2-5; D gene ambiguous. From germline, CDR1 is DFQATT and CDR2 SNEGSKA (reference sequence). The CDR3 is made up of 12 amino acids. The chain's CDR3 is CSAREVQETRYF. CDR3 in DNA: TGCAGTGCTAGAGAGGTCCAGGAGACCCGGTACTTC.

A remark on this clonotype: It is unclear where the CDR3 begins or ends on the DNA, so no DNA is shown, and the CDR3 is as TCRdb lists it. The chain carries TRBV5-5 and TRBJ2-5; the table's D call, TRBD1, has no DNA check behind it. With termini counted, the CDR3 has 22 amino acids. Germline values: CDR1 SGHKS, CDR2 YYEKEE (reference sequence). This CDR3 is CASSLGQGVRYGYTFGSGTQYF.

The rearrangement links TRBV5-5 to TRBJ2-7; TRBD2 aligns across 9 bases. The junction had 12 bases not matched to a gene; V was cut back by 5 bases and J by 6 bases. CDR1 and CDR2 (germline): SGHKS, YYEKEE (reference sequence). This CDR3 is 15 amino acids long. CDR3 coding DNA: TGTGCCAGCAGGTCTCGTAGCGGGGGAACTCGCGAGCAGTACTTC. Translated: CASRSRSGGTREQYF.

This chain uses TRBV29-1 with TRBJ1-5, with D possibly TRBD1 on 5 matching bases. V gave up 5 bases and J gave up 14 bases, with 22 bases separating them. This CDR3 has 13 amino acids. Germline lookup yields CDR1 SQVTM and CDR2 ANQGSEA. CDR3 bases: TGCAGCGTTTCACCGGGACTGCACTCCTACGAGCATTTT. Its protein product is CSVSPGLHSYEHF.

With regard to this clonotype: The final CDR3 position lacks the conserved phenylalanine or tryptophan, pointing to a likely read error. The CDR3 nucleotides read TGTGCCAGCAGTCCGCGACTAGCGGGGGGGAGCACAGATACGCAGTATTCT. The encoded protein is CASSPRLAGGSTDTQYS. The V gene is TRBV25-1, the J gene TRBJ2-3; 14 nucleotides line up with TRBD2. CDR1 and CDR2 (germline): MGHDK, SYGVNS. With 5 bases clipped from V and 0 bases from J, the junction kept 4 bases outside the gene matches. The CDR3 is 17 residues long.

This clonotype has a count of ten or more. The chain is built from TRBV20-1 and TRBJ1-3; D may be TRBD1 (6 bases). V was clipped by 5 bases and J by 3 bases, with 14 bases between them. Germline CDR1 and CDR2: DFQATT and SNEGSKA (reference sequence). CDR3 length equals 14 residues. CDR3 in amino acids: CSADTGPGGNTIYF. CDR3 coding DNA: TGCAGTGCTGATACAGGGCCAGGTGGAAACACCATATATTTT.

V gene TRBV15 combines with J gene TRBJ2-5, with D unclear. The CDR3 spans 11 residues. Germline values: CDR1 LNHNV, CDR2 YYDKDF (reference sequence). V gave up 2 bases and J gave up 4 bases, with 2 bases separating them. The CDR3 sequence: CATSRLETQYF. In nucleotides, the CDR3 is TGTGCCACCAGCAGACTAGAGACCCAGTACTTC. Full variable domain (remainder filled in from reference TRBV15 and TRBJ2-5): DAMVIQNPRYQVTQFGKPVTLSCSQTLNHNVMYWYQQKSSQAPKLLFHYYDKDFNNEADTPDNFQSRRPNTSFCFLDIRSPGLGDTAMYLCATSRLETQYFGPGTRLLVL.

V usage is TRBV5-1 and J usage is TRBJ2-3; TRBD2 might be the D (6 bases). The CDR3 totals 14 residues. In germline, CDR1 is SGHRS, CDR2 YFSETQ. V was cut by 2 bases and J by 6 bases, with 13 bases left in between. The CDR3 DNA is TGCGCCAGCAGCTTCGGCGGGGTGGATGATACGCAGTATTTT. Its translation: CASSFGGVDDTQYF.

This clonotype was found once. The chain is built from TRBV9 and TRBJ2-7; 10 bases align to TRBD1. Germline CDR1 reads SGDLS; CDR2 reads YYNGEE. The V segment lost 4 bases and the J segment 5 bases; nucleotides outside the gene matches: 6. The CDR3 is 14 residues long. CDR3 nucleotide sequence: TGTGCCAGCAGCCCCCCGGGACAGGGGAACGAGCAGTACTTC. Translation gives CASSPPGQGNEQYF.

On this clonotype itself: The CDR3 end shows no conserved phenylalanine or tryptophan, and so a read error is likely. No DNA is shown, since the ends of the CDR3 on it are uncertain; the CDR3 is the one TCRdb lists. The rearrangement links TRBV19 to TRBJ1-1. Germline CDR1 LNHDA, CDR2 SQIVND (reference sequence). The CDR3 is 11 amino acids in total, end residues counted. The CDR3 loop reads CASSTPGEANY.

The chain carries TRBV15 and TRBJ2-7; tentatively, D is TRBD1 (6 bases). Germline V gene data show CDR1 as LNHNV and CDR2 as YYDKDF (reference sequence). V was pared by 0 bases and J by 5 bases, with 14 bases between. The CDR3 totals 15 residues. CDR3 DNA: TGTGCCACCAGCAGAGATCTCCAACAGGGTAACGAGCAGTACTTC. Translation: CATSRDLQQGNEQYF.

The V call is TRBV28, the J call TRBJ1-1; TRBD1 might be the D (6 bases). Trimming took 4 bases from V and 6 from J, leaving 9 bases between them. Germline loops: CDR1 MDHEN, CDR2 SYDVKM. The CDR3 extends over 12 amino acids. The CDR3 here is CASSYGTPEAFF. The CDR3 DNA reads as TGTGCCAGCAGTTACGGGACACCTGAAGCTTTCTTT.

This clonotype was seen at least ten times. The V and J genes are TRBV18 and TRBJ2-1; TRBD2 aligns across 14 bases. With 3 bases clipped from V and 6 bases from J, the junction kept 1 base outside the gene matches. In germline, CDR1 is KGHSH, CDR2 LQKENI. This CDR3 comprises 15 residues. The CDR3 spells CASSPTSGGANEQFF. For the CDR3, the DNA is TGTGCCAGCTCACCGACTAGCGGGGGGGCCAATGAGCAGTTCTTC.

The chain joins TRBV29-1 to TRBJ2-5; TRBD1 matches 7 bases. Germline V gene lookup returns CDR1 SQVTM and CDR2 ANQGSEA. The CDR3 sequence is 11 residues long. With V trimmed by 6 bases and J by 5 bases, 3 bases remained unmatched. The CDR3 DNA reads TGCAGCGTCGAACAGGGGGAGACCCAGTACTTC. Protein product: CSVEQGETQYF.

In this sample, this clonotype turned up once. This chain uses TRBV2 with TRBJ2-1, with 9 bases matching TRBD2. The V and J ends lost 6 bases and 9 bases, in that order; junction bases with no gene match: 12. The CDR3 sequence is 15 residues long. CDR1 is SNHLY and CDR2 is FYNNEI in the germline V gene. In nucleotides, the CDR3 is TGTGCCAGCAGAGCGGGGCGGGGGGGCCTCAGTGAGCAGTTCTTC. Translating it yields CASRAGRGGLSEQFF.

The chain combines TRBV10-1 with TRBJ2-2; TRBD2 matches 11 bases. The trim removed 7 bases at V and 3 bases at J, leaving 19 bases unmatched. The germline V gene has CDR1 WNHNN and CDR2 SYGVQD (reference sequence). The CDR3 loop spans 20 amino acids. CDR3 in amino acids: CASTKRALAGAPGDTGELFF. In nucleotides, the CDR3 is TGCGCCAGCACTAAACGGGCACTAGCGGGGGCGCCTGGTGACACCGGGGAGCTGTTTTTT.

This clonotype was detected only a few times. A read error is possible here, since a much larger clone lies one base away. The chain carries TRBV4-3 and TRBJ2-7; TRBD2 agrees at 11 bases. This CDR3 spans 15 amino acids. The V gene's germline CDR1 is LGHNA and CDR2 YSLEER. Here the CDR3 reads CASSQELAGAYERYF. The CDR3 nucleotides are TGCGCCAGCAGCCAAGAACTAGCGGGGGCCTACGAGCGGTACTTC.

The chain combines TRBV5-1 with TRBJ1-2, with 9 bases fitting TRBD1. Unmatched junction bases numbered 3, after V lost 5 bases and J lost 4 bases. Germline values: CDR1 SGHRS, CDR2 YFSETQ. CDR3 size: 13 residues. The CDR3, as DNA: TGCGCCAGCAGGGTGGGACAGGGCTATGGCTACACCTTC. Amino acids: CASRVGQGYGYTF.

This chain joins TRBV10-1 and TRBJ1-3; tentatively, D is TRBD1 (5 bases). V lost 3 bases and J 0 bases, leaving 12 bases between the germline ends. Per the germline V gene, CDR1 is WNHNN and CDR2 is SYGVQD (reference sequence). This CDR3 is 16 amino acids long. Here the CDR3 reads CASSDPTGNSGNTIYF. CDR3 coding DNA: TGCGCCAGCAGTGACCCCACAGGAAACTCTGGAAACACCATATATTTT.